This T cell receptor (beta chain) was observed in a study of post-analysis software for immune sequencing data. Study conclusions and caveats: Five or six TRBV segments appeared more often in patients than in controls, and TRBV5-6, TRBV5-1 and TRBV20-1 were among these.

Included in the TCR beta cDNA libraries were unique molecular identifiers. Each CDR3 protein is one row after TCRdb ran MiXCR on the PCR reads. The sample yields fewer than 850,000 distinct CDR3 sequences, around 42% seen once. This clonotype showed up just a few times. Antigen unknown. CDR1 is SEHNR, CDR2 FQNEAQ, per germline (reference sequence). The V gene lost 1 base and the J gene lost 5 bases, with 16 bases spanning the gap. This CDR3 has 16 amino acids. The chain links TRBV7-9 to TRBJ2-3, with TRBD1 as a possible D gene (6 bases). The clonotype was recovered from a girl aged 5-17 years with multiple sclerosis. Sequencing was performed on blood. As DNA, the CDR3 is TGTGCCAGCAGCTTAGTGGCAGGGGTACAGCGAGATACGCAGTATTTT. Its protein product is CASSLVAGVQRDTQYF.